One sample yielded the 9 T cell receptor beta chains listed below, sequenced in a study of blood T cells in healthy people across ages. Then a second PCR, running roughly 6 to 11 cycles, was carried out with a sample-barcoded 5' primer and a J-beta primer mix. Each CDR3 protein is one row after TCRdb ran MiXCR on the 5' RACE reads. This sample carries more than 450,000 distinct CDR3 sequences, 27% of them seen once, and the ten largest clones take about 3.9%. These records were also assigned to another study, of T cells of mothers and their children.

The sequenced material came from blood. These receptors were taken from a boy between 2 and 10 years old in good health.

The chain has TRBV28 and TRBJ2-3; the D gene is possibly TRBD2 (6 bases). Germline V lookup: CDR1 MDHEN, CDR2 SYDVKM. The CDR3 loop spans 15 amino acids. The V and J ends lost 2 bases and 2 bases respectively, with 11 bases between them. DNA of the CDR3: TGTGCCAGCAGTTTAAACCCTAGCGTCACAGATACGCAGTATTTT. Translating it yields CASSLNPSVTDTQYF.

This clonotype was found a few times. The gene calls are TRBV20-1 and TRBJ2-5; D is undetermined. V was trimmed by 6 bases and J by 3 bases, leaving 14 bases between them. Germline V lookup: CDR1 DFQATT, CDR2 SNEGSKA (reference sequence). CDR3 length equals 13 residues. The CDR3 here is CSAKSSRKETQYF. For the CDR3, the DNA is TGCAGTGCCAAGTCGTCCAGGAAAGAGACCCAGTACTTC.

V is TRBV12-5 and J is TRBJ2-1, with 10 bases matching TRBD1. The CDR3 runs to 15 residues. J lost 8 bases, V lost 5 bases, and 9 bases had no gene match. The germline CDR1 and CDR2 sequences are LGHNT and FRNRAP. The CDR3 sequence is CASGPDRGRSDEQFF. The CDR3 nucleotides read TGTGCTAGTGGTCCCGACAGGGGGCGGTCGGATGAGCAGTTCTTC.

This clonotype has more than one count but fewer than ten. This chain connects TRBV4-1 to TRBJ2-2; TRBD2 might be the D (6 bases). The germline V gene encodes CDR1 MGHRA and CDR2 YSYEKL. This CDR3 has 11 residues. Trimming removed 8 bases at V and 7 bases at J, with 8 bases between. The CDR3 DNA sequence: TGCGCCAGCGCGCGGGGCGGGGAGCTGTTTTTT. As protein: CASARGGELFF.

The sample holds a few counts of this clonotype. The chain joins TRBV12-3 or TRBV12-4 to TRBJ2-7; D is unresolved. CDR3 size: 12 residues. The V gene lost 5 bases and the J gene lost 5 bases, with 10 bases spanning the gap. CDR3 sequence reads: CASSHFSNEQYF. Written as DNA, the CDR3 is TGTGCCAGCAGTCACTTTAGTAACGAGCAGTACTTC.

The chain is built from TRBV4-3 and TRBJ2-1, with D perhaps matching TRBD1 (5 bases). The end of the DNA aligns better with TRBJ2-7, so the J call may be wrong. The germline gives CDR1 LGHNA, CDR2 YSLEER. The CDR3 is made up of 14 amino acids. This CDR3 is CASSQDRALYEQYF. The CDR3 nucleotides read TGCGCCAGCAGCCAAGACAGGGCCCTCTACGAGCAGTACTTC.

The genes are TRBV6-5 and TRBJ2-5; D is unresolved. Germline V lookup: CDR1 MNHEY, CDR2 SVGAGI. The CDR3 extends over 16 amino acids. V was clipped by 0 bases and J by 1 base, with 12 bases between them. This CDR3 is CASSYSNSWFQETQYF. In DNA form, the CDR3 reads TGTGCCAGCAGTTACTCGAATAGCTGGTTCCAAGAGACCCAGTACTTC.

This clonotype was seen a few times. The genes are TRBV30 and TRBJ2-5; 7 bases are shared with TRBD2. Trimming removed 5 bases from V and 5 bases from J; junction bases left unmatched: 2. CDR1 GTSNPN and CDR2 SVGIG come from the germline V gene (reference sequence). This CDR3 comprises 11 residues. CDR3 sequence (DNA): TGTGCCTGGGCGGGGGTTGAGACCCAGTACTTC. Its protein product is CAWAGVETQYF.

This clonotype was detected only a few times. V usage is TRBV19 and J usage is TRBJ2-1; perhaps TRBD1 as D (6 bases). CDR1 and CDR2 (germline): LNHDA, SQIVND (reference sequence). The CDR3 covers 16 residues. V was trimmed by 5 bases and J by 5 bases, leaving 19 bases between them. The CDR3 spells CASSEKTGLINNEQFF. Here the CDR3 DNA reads TGTGCCAGTAGTGAAAAGACAGGCTTGATTAACAATGAGCAGTTCTTC. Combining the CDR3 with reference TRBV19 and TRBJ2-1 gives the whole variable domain DGGITQSPKYLFRKEGQNVTLSCEQNLNHDAMYWYRQDPGQGLRLIYYSQIVNDFQKGDIAEGYSVSREKKESFPLTVTSAQKNPTAFYLCASSEKTGLINNEQFFGPGTRLTVL.